Detailed here is one TCR beta chain. This entry is derived from a study of blood T cell repertoires in COVID-19. The overall study: PBMCs, B-cell-depleted T cells, or T cells were the source of the cDNA or gDNA that made up the material.

Germline CDR1 and CDR2: MNHEY and SVGAGI. After removal of 5 bases from V and 8 bases from J, the junction contained 8 bases not matched to a gene. The CDR3 has 14 amino acids. Generated by immunoSEQ multiplex PCR, the TCRdb table keeps only in-frame clones and is missing some. Of roughly 130,000 clones in the sample, about 92% were seen once. This TCR derives from a man aged 55 to 70 with COVID-19, enrolled during active disease. The chain is built from TRBV6-5 and TRBJ1-3, with 8 bases matching TRBD1. Sequences were obtained from peripheral blood. The CDR3 is CASSIWTGSDTIYF. CDR3 sequence (DNA): TGTGCCAGCAGTATTTGGACAGGGTCGGACACCATATATTTT.